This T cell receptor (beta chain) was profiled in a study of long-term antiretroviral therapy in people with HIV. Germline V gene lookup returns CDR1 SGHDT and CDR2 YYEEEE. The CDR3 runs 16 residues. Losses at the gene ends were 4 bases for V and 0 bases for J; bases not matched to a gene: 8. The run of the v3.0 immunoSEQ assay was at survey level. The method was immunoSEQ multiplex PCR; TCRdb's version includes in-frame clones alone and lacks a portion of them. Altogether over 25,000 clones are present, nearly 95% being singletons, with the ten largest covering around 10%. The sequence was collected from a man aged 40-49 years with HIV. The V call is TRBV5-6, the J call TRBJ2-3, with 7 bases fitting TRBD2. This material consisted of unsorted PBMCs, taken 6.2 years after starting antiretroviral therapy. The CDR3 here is CASSQGAGTSTDTQYF. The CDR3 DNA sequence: TGTGCCAGCAGCCAAGGAGCGGGGACTAGCACAGATACGCAGTATTTT.